The rows below give T cell receptor beta chains drawn from one sample of a study of T cell responses to AZD1222 COVID-19 vaccine. Sequencing was performed with immunoSEQ multiplex PCR; in TCRdb, only in-frame clones are kept and a portion is missing. The table has approximately 90,000 clones, approximately 92% seen once. The source was peripheral blood, collected on day 0 of AZD1222 vaccination. The source of these receptors is an adult in good health. Both conserved end residues are part of each CDR3. The D gene is left open where the match is weak. The size entry is marked missing in some rows and otherwise reads once, few, many or a size class.

J gene: TRBJ2-2; V gene: TRBV27; D gene: NA; clone size: few; CDR3 protein: CASTGRANTGELFF; CDR3 DNA: TGTGCCAGCACGGGTCGAGCGAACACCGGGGAGCTGTTTTTT
J gene: TRBJ1-4; V gene: TRBV18; D gene: NA; clone size: once; CDR3 protein: CASSPVRAGNEKLFF; CDR3 DNA: TGTGCCAGCTCACCAGTCAGGGCTGGGAATGAAAAACTGTTTTTT
J gene: TRBJ1-3; V gene: TRBV25-1; D gene: NA; clone size: once; CDR3 protein: CASSDPLEAVGNTIYF; CDR3 DNA: TGTGCCAGCAGTGACCCCCTTGAGGCCGTCGGAAACACCATATATTTT
J gene: TRBJ2-3; V gene: TRBV19; D gene: NA; clone size: NA; CDR3 protein: CASNVAPTDTQYF; CDR3 DNA: TGTGCCAGTAACGTCGCCCCCACAGATACGCAGTATTTT
J gene: TRBJ1-1; V gene: TRBV5-6; D gene: NA; clone size: NA; CDR3 protein: CASSVGLRWANTEAFF; CDR3 DNA: TGTGCCAGCAGCGTGGGACTGCGTTGGGCAAACACTGAAGCTTTCTTT
J gene: TRBJ1-1; V gene: TRBV20-1; D gene: NA; clone size: NA; CDR3 protein: CSAPPASEAFF; CDR3 DNA: TGCAGTGCCCCGCCTGCGTCTGAAGCTTTCTTT
J gene: TRBJ2-1; V gene: TRBV19; D gene: TRBD2; clone size: NA; CDR3 protein: CASSISTSGSYNEQFF; CDR3 DNA: TGTGCCAGTAGTATCTCGACTAGCGGATCCTACAATGAGCAGTTCTTC
J gene: TRBJ1-1; V gene: TRBV9; D gene: NA; clone size: once; CDR3 protein: CASSPMNTEAFF; CDR3 DNA: TGTGCCAGCAGCCCAATGAACACTGAAGCTTTCTTT
J gene: TRBJ2-3; V gene: TRBV5-1; D gene: TRBD2; clone size: NA; CDR3 protein: CASSLAPGLAGTDTQYF; CDR3 DNA: TGCGCCAGCAGCTTGGCACCGGGACTAGCGGGAACAGATACGCAGTATTTT
J gene: TRBJ2-7; V gene: TRBV5-4; D gene: TRBD1; clone size: NA; CDR3 protein: CASRKDRGLYEQYF; CDR3 DNA: TGTGCCAGCAGAAAGGACAGGGGCCTCTACGAGCAGTACTTC
J gene: TRBJ2-3; V gene: TRBV3-1/TRBV3-2; D gene: NA; clone size: NA; CDR3 protein: CASSHRLLGADTQYF; CDR3 DNA: TGTGCCAGCAGCCACCGATTATTGGGGGCAGATACGCAGTATTTT
J gene: TRBJ1-3; V gene: TRBV5-1; D gene: NA; clone size: NA; CDR3 protein: CASSPRTESVLTGNTIYF; CDR3 DNA: TGCGCCAGCAGCCCTCGGACAGAAAGCGTATTGACTGGAAACACCATATATTTT
J gene: TRBJ2-7; V gene: TRBV7-9; D gene: NA; clone size: few; CDR3 protein: CASWDGGTAYEQYF; CDR3 DNA: TGTGCCAGCTGGGATGGCGGGACAGCCTACGAGCAGTACTTC
J gene: TRBJ1-6; V gene: TRBV6-5; D gene: NA; clone size: NA; CDR3 protein: CASSYSSGRSFSPLHF; CDR3 DNA: TGTGCCAGCAGTTACAGCTCCGGCAGGAGTTTCTCCCCCCTCCACTTT
J gene: TRBJ1-2; V gene: TRBV12-3/TRBV12-4; D gene: NA; clone size: NA; CDR3 protein: CASSRVPRLVTF; CDR3 DNA: TGTGCCAGCAGCCGAGTACCAAGGCTGGTAACCTTC
J gene: TRBJ1-1; V gene: TRBV12-3/TRBV12-4; D gene: NA; clone size: NA; CDR3 protein: CASSKGRGLTFF; CDR3 DNA: TGTGCCAGCAGCAAGGGGAGGGGATTAACTTTCTTT
J gene: TRBJ2-7; V gene: TRBV5-1; D gene: NA; clone size: NA; CDR3 protein: CASSLDPSSYEQYF; CDR3 DNA: TGCGCCAGCAGCTTGGACCCATCCTCCTACGAGCAGTACTTC
J gene: TRBJ2-2; V gene: TRBV6-5; D gene: NA; clone size: NA; CDR3 protein: CASSSNTGELFF; CDR3 DNA: TGTGCCAGCAGCTCTAACACCGGGGAGCTGTTTTTT
J gene: TRBJ2-5; V gene: TRBV29-1; D gene: NA; clone size: NA; CDR3 protein: CSVERVGVETQYF; CDR3 DNA: TGCAGCGTTGAAAGGGTGGGAGTTGAGACCCAGTACTTC
J gene: TRBJ1-4; V gene: TRBV18; D gene: NA; clone size: NA; CDR3 protein: CASSLGQFEKLFF; CDR3 DNA: TGTGCCAGCTCACTTGGCCAGTTTGAAAAACTGTTTTTT
J gene: TRBJ1-4; V gene: TRBV5-1; D gene: TRBD1; clone size: NA; CDR3 protein: CASSLFQGDNEKLFF; CDR3 DNA: TGCGCCAGCAGCTTGTTCCAGGGGGATAATGAAAAACTGTTTTTT
J gene: TRBJ2-3; V gene: TRBV11-2; D gene: NA; clone size: once; CDR3 protein: CASSLDRVTDTQYF; CDR3 DNA: TGTGCCAGCAGCTTAGATCGGGTCACAGATACGCAGTATTTT
J gene: TRBJ2-7; V gene: TRBV5-1; D gene: NA; clone size: NA; CDR3 protein: CASSLSQGLYYEQYF; CDR3 DNA: TGCGCCAGCAGCTTGTCCCAGGGGCTCTACTACGAGCAGTACTTC
J gene: TRBJ2-5; V gene: TRBV9; D gene: NA; clone size: NA; CDR3 protein: CASSVGIGWETQYF; CDR3 DNA: TGTGCCAGCAGCGTAGGTATAGGGTGGGAGACCCAGTACTTC
J gene: TRBJ1-1; V gene: TRBV5-1; D gene: NA; clone size: NA; CDR3 protein: CASSLAAINEAFF; CDR3 DNA: TGCGCCAGCAGCTTGGCGGCCATTAATGAAGCTTTCTTT
J gene: TRBJ2-5; V gene: TRBV18; D gene: NA; clone size: NA; CDR3 protein: CASSYRDQGPGETQYF; CDR3 DNA: TGTGCCAGCTCATACCGGGACCAAGGACCGGGGGAGACCCAGTACTTC
J gene: TRBJ1-5; V gene: TRBV4-1; D gene: NA; clone size: NA; CDR3 protein: CASSLFGQPQHF; CDR3 DNA: TGCGCCAGCAGCTTGTTCGGGCAGCCCCAGCATTTT
J gene: TRBJ2-1; V gene: TRBV5-6; D gene: TRBD2; clone size: NA; CDR3 protein: CASSMTSGSYNEQFF; CDR3 DNA: TGTGCCAGCAGCATGACTAGCGGGTCTTACAATGAGCAGTTCTTC
J gene: TRBJ2-3; V gene: TRBV5-5; D gene: NA; clone size: NA; CDR3 protein: CASSSPPGQSTDTQYF; CDR3 DNA: TGTGCCAGCAGCTCCCCCCCAGGACAGTCCACAGATACGCAGTATTTT
J gene: TRBJ1-5; V gene: TRBV2; D gene: TRBD1; clone size: NA; CDR3 protein: CASSKYNPGQGPGQPQHF; CDR3 DNA: TGTGCCAGCAGTAAGTATAACCCGGGACAGGGTCCCGGTCAGCCCCAGCATTTT
J gene: TRBJ2-2; V gene: TRBV19; D gene: TRBD1; clone size: NA; CDR3 protein: CASSPSGTGAGELFF; CDR3 DNA: TGTGCCAGTAGTCCCTCCGGGACAGGGGCCGGGGAGCTGTTTTTT
J gene: TRBJ2-2; V gene: TRBV19; D gene: NA; clone size: NA; CDR3 protein: CASSSNLGTRNTGELFF; CDR3 DNA: TGTGCCAGTAGCTCCAACCTAGGGACGCGGAACACCGGGGAGCTGTTTTTT
J gene: TRBJ2-1; V gene: TRBV11-2; D gene: NA; clone size: NA; CDR3 protein: CASSLAFYNEQFF; CDR3 DNA: TGTGCCAGCAGCTTAGCCTTCTACAATGAGCAGTTCTTC
J gene: TRBJ1-3; V gene: TRBV30; D gene: NA; clone size: NA; CDR3 protein: CAWSHTGSGNTIYF; CDR3 DNA: TGTGCCTGGAGCCATACAGGGTCTGGAAACACCATATATTTT
J gene: TRBJ1-3; V gene: TRBV5-6; D gene: NA; clone size: NA; CDR3 protein: CASYRTGNSGNTIYF; CDR3 DNA: TGTGCCAGCTACCGAACAGGAAACTCTGGAAACACCATATATTTT
J gene: TRBJ2-3; V gene: TRBV7-8; D gene: TRBD1; clone size: NA; CDR3 protein: CASSLVGGQTSDTQYF; CDR3 DNA: TGTGCCAGCAGCTTAGTAGGGGGCCAGACGTCGGATACGCAGTATTTT
J gene: TRBJ2-7; V gene: TRBV11-2; D gene: TRBD1; clone size: NA; CDR3 protein: CASSLDQRTGKYF; CDR3 DNA: TGTGCCAGCAGCTTAGATCAGAGGACAGGGAAGTACTTC
J gene: TRBJ2-7; V gene: TRBV5-6; D gene: NA; clone size: NA; CDR3 protein: CASSLDRESSYEQYF; CDR3 DNA: TGTGCCAGCAGCTTGGACAGGGAAAGCTCCTACGAGCAGTACTTC
J gene: TRBJ2-3; V gene: TRBV3-1/TRBV3-2; D gene: NA; clone size: NA; CDR3 protein: CASSQGEGGDTQYF; CDR3 DNA: TGTGCCAGCAGCCAGGGCGAGGGTGGAGATACGCAGTATTTT
J gene: TRBJ2-1; V gene: TRBV12-5; D gene: NA; clone size: NA; CDR3 protein: CASGLGTGYNEQFF; CDR3 DNA: TGTGCTAGTGGTTTGGGTACAGGGTACAATGAGCAGTTCTTC
J gene: TRBJ1-2; V gene: TRBV28; D gene: TRBD1; clone size: NA; CDR3 protein: CASTVTGGGNYGYTF; CDR3 DNA: TGTGCCAGCACCGTAACAGGGGGCGGGAACTATGGCTACACCTTC